Listed below are T cell receptor beta chains from one sample, sequenced in a study of Ad26.COV2.S vaccination and SARS-CoV-2 variants. Assay: immunoSEQ multiplex PCR; the TCRdb copy retains only in-frame clones and omits some. The sample consists of about 430,000 clones, about 93% of them appearing once. Sequencing was performed on peripheral blood, taken in a trial of Ad26.COV2.S vaccine versus placebo. The receptors stem from a person aged 18-60 years who received the Ad26.COV2.S COVID-19 vaccine or a placebo. CDR3s include the opening cysteine and the closing phenylalanine or tryptophan. D genes are given only for firm matches. The size entry is marked missing in some rows and otherwise reads once, few, many or a size class.

>TRBJ2-5|TRBV2|-|-
TGTGCCAGCAGTGCGGGGACCCAGTACTTC
CASSAGTQYF
>TRBJ2-1|TRBV6-5|-|-
TGTGCCAGCATTATCAGGGAAAATGAGCAGTTCTTC
CASIIRENEQFF
>TRBJ2-1|TRBV29-1|-|-
TGCAGCGACGCGAGGTTGCCCTCCTACAATGAGCAGTTCTTC
CSDARLPSYNEQFF
>TRBJ1-1|TRBV21-1|-|-
TGTGCCAGCAGCATACACAGGGGCCAGAACACTGAAGCTTTCTTT
CASSIHRGQNTEAFF
>TRBJ1-1|TRBV20-1|-|-
TGCAGTGCTACGGACACTGAAGCTTTCTTT
CSATDTEAFF
>TRBJ2-1|TRBV3-1/TRBV3-2|-|-
TGTGCCAGCAGCCAAGATCCCGGAAGTAGCCATCCCAATGAGCAGTTCTTC
CASSQDPGSSHPNEQFF
>TRBJ2-2|TRBV19|-|-
TGTGCCAGTAGGGTTGTGGGGACCGGGGAGCTGTTTTTT
CASRVVGTGELFF
>TRBJ2-6|TRBV24-1|-|-
TGTGCCACCAGCGCAGGTTCTGGGGCCAACGTCCTGACTTTC
CATSAGSGANVLTF
>TRBJ1-3|TRBV7-2|TRBD1|-
TGTGCCAGCAGTTGGGACAGCTCTGGAAACACCATATATTTT
CASSWDSSGNTIYF
>TRBJ1-1|TRBV4-1|-|-
TGCGCCAGCAGCCAAACCGGGGATGCGGCTGAAGCTTTCTTT
CASSQTGDAAEAFF
>TRBJ2-7|TRBV28|TRBD2|-
TGTGCCAGCACAGGGGCTAGCGGGGGGTCCTACGAGCAGTACTTC
CASTGASGGSYEQYF
>TRBJ1-5|TRBV15|TRBD1|-
TGTGCCACCAGCAGCGACAGGGAGAGCAATCAGCCCCAGCATTTT
CATSSDRESNQPQHF
>TRBJ2-3|TRBV7-2|TRBD2|-
TGTGCCAGCAGGGCCGGGACTAGCGGGATGTCAGATACGCAGTATTTT
CASRAGTSGMSDTQYF
>TRBJ1-1|TRBV10-3|-|-
TGTGCCATCAGCCGCGGGGTGGGGATGAACACTGAAGCTTTCTTT
CAISRGVGMNTEAFF
>TRBJ2-3|TRBV18|TRBD1|-
TGTGCCAGCTCACAGGACAGGGTCACAGATACGCAGTATTTT
CASSQDRVTDTQYF
>TRBJ2-7|TRBV28|-|-
TGTGCCAGCAGTTTTGTTGGAGGGTTCTCCTACGAGCAGTACTTC
CASSFVGGFSYEQYF
>TRBJ2-2|TRBV10-2|-|-
TGCGCCAGCAGTGAGAACAGGAGGGTAACCGGGGAGCTGTTTTTT
CASSENRRVTGELFF
>TRBJ2-7|TRBV5-1|TRBD2|-
TGCGCCAGCAGCTCTTTTCCGGGACTAGCGGGAGAGGGGGAGCAGTACTTC
CASSSFPGLAGEGEQYF
>TRBJ1-1|TRBV18|-|once
TGTGCCAGCTCACCTCCTATCAGGTGGACTGAAGCTTTCTTT
CASSPPIRWTEAFF
>TRBJ1-1|TRBV7-9|-|-
TGTGCCAGCAGCTTAGTAGGGCAGACTGAAGCTTTCTTT
CASSLVGQTEAFF